Listed below are T cell receptor beta chains from one sample, sequenced in a study of blood T cell repertoires in COVID-19. Generated by immunoSEQ multiplex PCR, the TCRdb table keeps only in-frame clones and is missing some. The sample lists under 300,000 clones; about 83% were seen once. The sequenced sample was peripheral blood. Receptor source: an elderly man with acute or convalescent COVID-19. The CDR3 runs from the conserved cysteine through the conserved F or W. D genes are given only for firm matches. Only some rows state a clone size, as once, few, many or a class for expanded clones.

TRBV13	.	TRBJ1-2	.	CASSLGLVLGGLYGYTF	TGTGCCAGCAGCTTAGGCCTGGTTTTGGGAGGTTTGTACGGCTACACCTTC
TRBV7-2	.	TRBJ2-3	once	CASSSRDTQYF	TGTGCCAGCAGCTCTAGAGATACGCAGTATTTT
TRBV7-2	.	TRBJ1-4	.	CASSLHGTTTNEKLFF	TGTGCCAGCAGCTTACACGGGACAACAACTAATGAAAAACTGTTTTTT
TRBV7-9	.	TRBJ2-2	once	CASTIADRLSNTGELFF	TGTGCCAGCACCATAGCGGACAGACTTTCGAACACCGGGGAGCTGTTTTTT
TRBV28	.	TRBJ1-3	.	CASTPGVSGNTIYF	TGTGCCAGCACTCCCGGAGTCTCTGGAAACACCATATATTTT
TRBV28	TRBD2	TRBJ2-7	.	CASSLQLAGVLGEQYF	TGTGCCAGCAGTCTGCAACTAGCGGGAGTTCTAGGCGAGCAGTACTTC
TRBV6-4	.	TRBJ2-7	.	CAEINLQGLSYEQYF	TGTGCCGAAATCAACCTCCAGGGACTTTCCTACGAGCAGTACTTC
TRBV5-5	TRBD1	TRBJ1-3	.	CASKLGQGSGNTIYF	TGTGCCAGCAAACTAGGACAGGGTTCTGGAAACACCATATATTTT
TRBV10-2	.	TRBJ2-3	.	CASSELDTQYF	TGCGCCAGCAGTGAGCTAGATACGCAGTATTTT
TRBV3-1/TRBV3-2	.	TRBJ2-1	few	CASSQRPDKPEQFF	TGTGCCAGCAGCCAACGCCCCGACAAACCCGAGCAGTTCTTC
TRBV28	.	TRBJ1-1	.	CASSFEGVLREAFF	TGTGCCAGCAGTTTCGAGGGGGTCCTCCGTGAAGCTTTCTTT
TRBV5-1	.	TRBJ1-2	.	CASSLAGTSGYTF	TGCGCCAGCAGCTTGGCGGGGACATCCGGCTACACCTTC
TRBV7-9	TRBD1	TRBJ2-7	.	CASSPGQGTYEQYF	TGTGCCAGCAGCCCAGGACAGGGTACCTACGAGCAGTACTTC
TRBV6-4	TRBD1	TRBJ1-1	.	CASSSGGQGGLGTEAFF	TGTGCCAGCAGCTCTGGGGGACAGGGAGGTTTGGGCACTGAAGCTTTCTTT
TRBV7-6	TRBD2	TRBJ2-7	.	CASSIGLAGGSSYEQYF	TGTGCCAGCAGCATTGGACTAGCGGGAGGGTCCTCCTACGAGCAGTACTTC
TRBV3-1/TRBV3-2	TRBD2	TRBJ2-2	.	CASSQDRRLAGTGELFF	TGTGCCAGCAGCCAAGATAGGAGACTAGCGGGCACCGGGGAGCTGTTTTTT
TRBV11-2	.	TRBJ2-1	.	CASSTISDYSYNEQFF	TGTGCCAGCAGCACTATTTCGGACTACTCCTACAATGAGCAGTTCTTC
TRBV19	.	TRBJ2-1	.	CASMGPGAGNEQFF	TGTGCCAGTATGGGTCCGGGAGCGGGCAATGAGCAGTTCTTC
TRBV18	.	TRBJ1-5	.	CASSPGHSQPQHF	TGTGCCAGCTCACCCGGACACTCTCAGCCCCAGCATTTT
TRBV5-6	TRBD1	TRBJ2-5	.	CASSSTGRDWETQYF	TGTGCCAGCAGCTCGACAGGGCGTGATTGGGAGACCCAGTACTTC
TRBV11-2	TRBD1	TRBJ2-2	.	CASSLGTANTGELFF	TGTGCCAGCAGCTTGGGGACAGCGAACACCGGGGAGCTGTTTTTT
TRBV9	.	TRBJ2-7	.	CASSVEGGNSYEQYF	TGTGCCAGCAGCGTAGAGGGAGGCAACTCCTACGAGCAGTACTTC
TRBV15	.	TRBJ2-5	.	CATSRQTGRGTSHETQYF	TGTGCCACCAGCAGACAGACAGGAAGGGGAACTTCTCATGAGACCCAGTACTTC
TRBV20-1	TRBD2	TRBJ2-5	.	CSASGGVTSGDQETQYF	TGCAGTGCTAGTGGTGGGGTGACTAGCGGGGACCAAGAGACCCAGTACTTC
TRBV6-1	.	TRBJ1-2	.	CASSFPPGREEGYTF	TGTGCCAGCAGTTTCCCCCCGGGCAGGGAAGAGGGCTACACCTTC
TRBV20-1	TRBD2	TRBJ2-2	few	CSASPFIAGATGELFF	TGCAGTGCTAGTCCCTTCATAGCGGGGGCGACCGGGGAGCTGTTTTTT
TRBV3-1/TRBV3-2	TRBD1	TRBJ2-1	.	CASSQAGTGSYNEQFF	TGTGCCAGCAGCCAAGCTGGGACAGGTTCCTACAATGAGCAGTTCTTC
TRBV2	.	TRBJ2-1	once	CASSELADSSYNEQFF	TGTGCCAGCAGTGAATTAGCGGATAGCTCCTACAATGAGCAGTTCTTC
TRBV5-8	.	TRBJ1-1	.	CASSLARRGAFPEAFF	TGTGCCAGCAGCTTGGCCAGGCGGGGCGCATTCCCTGAAGCTTTCTTT
TRBV6-5	TRBD1	TRBJ2-7	.	CASSYLGTGSDEQYF	TGTGCCAGCAGTTACCTCGGGACAGGGAGTGACGAGCAGTACTTC
TRBV5-4	TRBD1	TRBJ1-4	.	CASSRRTGDYEKLFF	TGTGCCAGCAGCCGCCGGACAGGGGATTACGAAAAACTGTTTTTT
TRBV5-1	.	TRBJ2-5	.	CASSLGPQGTNPRKQETQYF	TGCGCCAGCAGCTTGGGTCCCCAGGGGACTAATCCGCGAAAACAAGAGACCCAGTACTTC
TRBV11-2	.	TRBJ2-1	.	CASSSGAYNEQFF	TGTGCCAGCAGCTCAGGGGCCTACAATGAGCAGTTCTTC
TRBV5-1	TRBD1	TRBJ1-2	.	CASSRDSSNYGYTF	TGCGCCAGCAGCCGGGACAGCTCTAACTATGGCTACACCTTC
TRBV5-5	.	TRBJ1-1	.	CASSVTVPTEAFF	TGTGCCAGCAGCGTGACAGTACCCACTGAAGCTTTCTTT
TRBV24-1	.	TRBJ2-5	.	CATSEGGETQYF	TGTGCCACCAGTGAAGGAGGAGAGACCCAGTACTTC
TRBV28	.	TRBJ2-2	once	CASRGGPNTGELFF	TGTGCCAGCAGAGGCGGGCCGAACACCGGGGAGCTGTTTTTT
TRBV5-6	.	TRBJ2-5	.	CASSREETQYF	TGTGCCAGCAGTCGAGAAGAGACCCAGTACTTC
TRBV25-1	.	TRBJ1-6	.	CASSKNWAGYNSPLHF	TGTGCCAGCAGCAAAAACTGGGCAGGTTATAATTCACCCCTCCACTTT
TRBV9	.	TRBJ2-3	.	CASSVVGGTDTQYF	TGTGCCAGCAGCGTAGTAGGGGGCACAGATACGCAGTATTTT
TRBV11-2	.	TRBJ1-1	.	CASSWSEYTEAFF	TGTGCCAGCAGCTGGAGCGAGTACACTGAAGCTTTCTTT
TRBV5-8	.	TRBJ2-1	many	CASSLAHEQFF	TGTGCCAGCAGCTTGGCTCATGAGCAGTTCTTC
TRBV5-4	.	TRBJ2-7	.	CASSFPNSYEQYF	TGTGCCAGCAGCTTCCCAAACTCCTACGAGCAGTACTTC
TRBV5-1	.	TRBJ2-5	.	CASSLSGVVETQYF	TGCGCCAGCAGCTTGTCGGGAGTGGTAGAGACCCAGTACTTC
TRBV5-6	TRBD1	TRBJ1-3	few	CASSWGQRFSGNTIYF	TGTGCCAGCAGCTGGGGACAGCGATTCTCTGGAAACACCATATATTTT
TRBV15	.	TRBJ2-5	.	CATSRGGAKEETQYF	TGTGCCACCAGCAGAGGTGGGGCCAAGGAAGAGACCCAGTACTTC
TRBV5-1	.	TRBJ2-5	.	CASSQGPSSGETQYF	TGCGCCAGCAGCCAGGGCCCTTCCTCAGGGGAGACCCAGTACTTC
TRBV3-1/TRBV3-2	.	TRBJ1-5	few	CASSYGHSNQPQHF	TGTGCCAGCAGCTACGGACACAGCAATCAGCCCCAGCATTTT
TRBV5-1	.	TRBJ2-1	.	CASSSGTDYNEQFF	TGCGCCAGCAGCTCCGGGACTGACTACAATGAGCAGTTCTTC
TRBV18	.	TRBJ2-5	few	CASSPRTAVMYQETQYF	TGTGCCAGCTCACCCCGGACAGCCGTTATGTACCAAGAGACCCAGTACTTC
TRBV15	.	TRBJ2-2	.	CATSRGIGDGELFF	TGTGCCACCAGCAGAGGTATCGGTGACGGGGAGCTGTTTTTT
TRBV27	TRBD2	TRBJ2-4	.	CASKIQRGDNIQYF	TGTGCCAGCAAGATCCAGCGGGGGGACAACATTCAGTACTTC
TRBV6-4	TRBD1	TRBJ1-6	.	CASSVTTGGEGTLHF	TGTGCCAGCAGTGTCACGACAGGGGGCGAAGGGACCCTCCACTTT
TRBV30	.	TRBJ1-5	once	CAWSVGTGIDQPQHF	TGTGCCTGGAGTGTAGGCACAGGGATCGATCAGCCCCAGCATTTT
TRBV13	TRBD2	TRBJ2-1	.	CASRRTSGRATVSSEQFF	TGTGCCAGCAGGAGGACTAGCGGGAGGGCCACAGTATCCAGTGAGCAGTTCTTC
TRBV5-1	TRBD1	TRBJ2-7	.	CASSWDRTSYEQYF	TGCGCCAGCAGCTGGGACAGGACCTCCTACGAGCAGTACTTC
TRBV27	TRBD2	TRBJ2-7	.	CASRTSGNYEQYF	TGTGCCAGCAGAACTAGCGGAAACTACGAGCAGTACTTC
TRBV27	TRBD1	TRBJ2-7	.	CASKDRGQTYEQYF	TGTGCCAGCAAAGACAGGGGGCAGACCTACGAGCAGTACTTC
TRBV5-1	TRBD2	TRBJ2-5	.	CASSLSTSGRETQYF	TGCGCCAGCAGCTTGTCTACTAGCGGGAGGGAGACCCAGTACTTC